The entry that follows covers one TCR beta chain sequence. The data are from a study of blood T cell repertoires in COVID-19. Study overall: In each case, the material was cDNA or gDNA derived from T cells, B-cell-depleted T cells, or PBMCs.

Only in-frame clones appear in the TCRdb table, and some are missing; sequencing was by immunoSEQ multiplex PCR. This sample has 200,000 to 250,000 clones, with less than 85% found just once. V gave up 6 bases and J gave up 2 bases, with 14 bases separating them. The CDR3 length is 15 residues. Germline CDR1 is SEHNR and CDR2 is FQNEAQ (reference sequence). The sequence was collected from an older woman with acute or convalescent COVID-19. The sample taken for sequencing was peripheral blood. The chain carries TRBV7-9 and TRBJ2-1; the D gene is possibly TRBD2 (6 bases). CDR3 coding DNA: TGTGCCAGCAGGTCGGGAGACCCGGCCTACAATGAGCAGTTCTTC. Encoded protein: CASRSGDPAYNEQFF.